This T cell receptor (beta chain) was identified in a study of cytomegalovirus exposure and HLA in healthy donors. Points from the study as a whole: Reported performance of the classifier showed diagnosis of cytomegalovirus status with high specificity and sensitivity. Rarity marked most TCR sequences, yet some public TCRs occurred in many donors.

Notes on this clone: What it binds is unknown. The junction departs from the called germline gene at one end, perhaps through a read error.

Germline CDR1 MNHNS, CDR2 SASEGT. The CDR3 is made up of 15 amino acids. Primers included in the PCR were 60 Vbeta and 13 Jbeta primers. In the authors' methods: Counted up in a later analysis, unique TCR beta chains came to 65 million to 100 million, with 9.5 million to 13 million shared. Measured with immunoSEQ multiplex PCR; TCRdb has only the in-frame clones, and not every one. V, J and clone size were drawn from that table, and D and trimming were deduced from the DNA. In the table there are about 91,000 clones, roughly 67% of which are singletons. The sequence derives from a human donor in good health. The genes are TRBV6-1 and TRBJ2-1; D is possibly TRBD2 (7 bases). Source material: PBMCs. The CDR3 region has the DNA TGTGTCAGCAGTGAACATCCTGTCGGGGGGCTCGAGCAGTTCTTC. Its translation is CVSSEHPVGGLEQFF.